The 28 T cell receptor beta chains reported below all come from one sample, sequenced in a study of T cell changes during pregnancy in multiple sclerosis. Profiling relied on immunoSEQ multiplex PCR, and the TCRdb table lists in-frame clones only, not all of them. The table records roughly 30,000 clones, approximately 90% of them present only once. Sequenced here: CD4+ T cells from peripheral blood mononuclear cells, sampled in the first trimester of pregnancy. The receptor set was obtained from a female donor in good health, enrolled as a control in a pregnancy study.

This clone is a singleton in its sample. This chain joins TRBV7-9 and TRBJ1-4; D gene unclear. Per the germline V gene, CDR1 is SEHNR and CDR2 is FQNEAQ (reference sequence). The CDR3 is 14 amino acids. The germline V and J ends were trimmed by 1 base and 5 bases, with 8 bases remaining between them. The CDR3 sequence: CASSLGRGNEKLFF. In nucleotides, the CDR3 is TGTGCCAGCAGCTTAGGGAGAGGGAATGAAAAACTGTTTTTT.

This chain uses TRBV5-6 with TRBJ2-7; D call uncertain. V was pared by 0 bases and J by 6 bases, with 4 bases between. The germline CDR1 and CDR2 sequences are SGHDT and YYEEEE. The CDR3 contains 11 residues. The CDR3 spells CASSLDREQYF. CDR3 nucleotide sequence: TGTGCCAGCAGCTTGGATCGCGAGCAGTACTTC.

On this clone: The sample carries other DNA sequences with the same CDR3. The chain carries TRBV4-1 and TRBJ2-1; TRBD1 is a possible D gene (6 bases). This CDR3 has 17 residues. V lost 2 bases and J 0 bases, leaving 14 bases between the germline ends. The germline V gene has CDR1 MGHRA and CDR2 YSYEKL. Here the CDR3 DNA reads TGCGCCAGCAGCCAACCCGTACAGGGCTCCTCCTACAATGAGCAGTTCTTC. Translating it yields CASSQPVQGSSYNEQFF.

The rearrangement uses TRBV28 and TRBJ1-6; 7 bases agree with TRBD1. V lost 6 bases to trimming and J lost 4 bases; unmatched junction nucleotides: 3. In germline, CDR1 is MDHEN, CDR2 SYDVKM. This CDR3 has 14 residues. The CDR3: CASRRGQYNSPLHF. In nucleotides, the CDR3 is TGTGCCAGCAGACGGGGACAGTATAATTCACCCCTCCACTTT.

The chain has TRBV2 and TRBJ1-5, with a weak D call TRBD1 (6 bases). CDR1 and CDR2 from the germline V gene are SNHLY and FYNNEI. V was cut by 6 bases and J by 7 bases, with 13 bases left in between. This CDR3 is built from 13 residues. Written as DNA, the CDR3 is TGTGCCAGCAGGGGAGGGGGGAGGCAGCCCCAGCATTTT. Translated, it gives CASRGGGRQPQHF.

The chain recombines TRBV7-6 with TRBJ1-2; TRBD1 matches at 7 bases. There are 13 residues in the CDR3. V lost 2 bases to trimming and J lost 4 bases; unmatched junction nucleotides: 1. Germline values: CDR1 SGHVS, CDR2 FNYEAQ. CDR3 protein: CASSLQGGYGYTF. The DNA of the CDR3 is TGTGCCAGCAGCTTACAGGGGGGCTATGGCTACACCTTC.

The CDR3 here is CASRPGTGSGGYTF. Written as DNA, the CDR3 is TGTGCCAGCAGACCCGGGACAGGCTCGGGGGGCTACACCTTC. This chain uses TRBV6-4 with TRBJ1-2, with 8 bases aligning to TRBD1. The CDR3 sequence is 14 residues long. Germline CDR1 and CDR2: MRHNA and SNTAGT. Unmatched junction bases numbered 11, after V lost 6 bases and J lost 8 bases.

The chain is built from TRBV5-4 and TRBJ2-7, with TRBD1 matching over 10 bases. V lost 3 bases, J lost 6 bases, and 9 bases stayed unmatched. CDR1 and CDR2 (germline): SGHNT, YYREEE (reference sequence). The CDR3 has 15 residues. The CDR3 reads CASSSSPGQGSEQYF. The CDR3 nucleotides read TGTGCCAGCAGCTCCTCCCCGGGACAGGGGTCCGAGCAGTACTTC. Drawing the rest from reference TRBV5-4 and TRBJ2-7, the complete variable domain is ETGVTQSPTHLIKTRGQQVTLRCSSQSGHNTVSWYQQALGQGPQFIFQYYREEENGRGNFPPRFSGLQFPNYSSELNVNALELDDSALYLCASSSSPGQGSEQYFGPGTRLTVT.

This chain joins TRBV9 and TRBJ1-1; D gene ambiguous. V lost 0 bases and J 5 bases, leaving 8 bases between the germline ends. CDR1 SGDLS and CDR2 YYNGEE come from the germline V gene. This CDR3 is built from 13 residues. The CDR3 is CASSVELRTEAFF. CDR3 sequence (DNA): TGTGCCAGCAGCGTAGAATTGCGGACTGAAGCTTTCTTT.

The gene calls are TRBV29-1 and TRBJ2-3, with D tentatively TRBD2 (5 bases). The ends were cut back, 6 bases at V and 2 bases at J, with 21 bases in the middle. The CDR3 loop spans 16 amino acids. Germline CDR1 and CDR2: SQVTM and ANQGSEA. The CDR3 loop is CSVPSGGSAYTDTQYF. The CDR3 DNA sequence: TGCAGCGTGCCCTCCGGAGGTAGCGCTTACACAGATACGCAGTATTTT.

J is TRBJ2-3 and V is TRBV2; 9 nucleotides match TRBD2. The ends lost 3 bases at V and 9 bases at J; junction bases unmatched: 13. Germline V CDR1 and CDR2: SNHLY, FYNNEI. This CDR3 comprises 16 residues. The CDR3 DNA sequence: TGTGCCAGCAGTGATATGGTGCGGGGGGGCCTCGAGACGCAGTATTTT. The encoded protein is CASSDMVRGGLETQYF. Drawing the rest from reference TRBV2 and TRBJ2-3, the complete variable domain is EPEVTQTPSHQVTQMGQEVILRCVPISNHLYFYWYRQILGQKVEFLVSFYNNEISEKSEIFDDQFSVERPDGSNFTLKIRSTKLEDSAMYFCASSDMVRGGLETQYFGPGTRLTVL.

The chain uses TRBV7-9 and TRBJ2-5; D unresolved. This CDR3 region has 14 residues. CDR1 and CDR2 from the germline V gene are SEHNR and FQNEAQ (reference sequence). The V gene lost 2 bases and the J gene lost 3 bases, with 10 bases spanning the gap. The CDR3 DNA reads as TGTGCCAGCAGCTTATGGGCCGTTGAAGAGACCCAGTACTTC. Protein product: CASSLWAVEETQYF.

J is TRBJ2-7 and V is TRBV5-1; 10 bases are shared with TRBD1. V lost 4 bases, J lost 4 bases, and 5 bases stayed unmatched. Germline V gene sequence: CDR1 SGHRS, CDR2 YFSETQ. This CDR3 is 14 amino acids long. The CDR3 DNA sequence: TGCGCCAGCAGCCAGACAGGGGGCTTTTACGAGCAGTACTTC. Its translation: CASSQTGGFYEQYF.

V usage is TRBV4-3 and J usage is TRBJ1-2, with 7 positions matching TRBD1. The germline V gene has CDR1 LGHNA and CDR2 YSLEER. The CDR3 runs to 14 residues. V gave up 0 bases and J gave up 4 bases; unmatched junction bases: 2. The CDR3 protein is CASSQETGIYGYTF. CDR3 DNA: TGCGCCAGCAGCCAAGAGACAGGGATCTATGGCTACACCTTC.

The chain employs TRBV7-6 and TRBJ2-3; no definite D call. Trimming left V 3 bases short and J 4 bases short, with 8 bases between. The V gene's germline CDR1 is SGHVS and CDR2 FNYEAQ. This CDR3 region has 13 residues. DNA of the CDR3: TGTGCCAGCAGCTTGTTATCCCCAGATACGCAGTATTTT. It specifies CASSLLSPDTQYF.

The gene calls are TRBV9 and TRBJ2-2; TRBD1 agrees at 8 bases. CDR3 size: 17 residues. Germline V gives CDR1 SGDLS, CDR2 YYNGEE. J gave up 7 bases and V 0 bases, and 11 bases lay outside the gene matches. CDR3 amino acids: CASSVATGGRGFGELFF. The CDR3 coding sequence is TGTGCCAGCAGCGTAGCTACAGGGGGGCGCGGATTCGGGGAGCTGTTTTTT. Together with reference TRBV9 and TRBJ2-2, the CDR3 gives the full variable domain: DSGVTQTPKHLITATGQRVTLRCSPRSGDLSVYWYQQSLDQGLQFLIQYYNGEERAKGNILERFSAQQFPDLHSELNLSSLELGDSALYFCASSVATGGRGFGELFFGEGSRLTVL.

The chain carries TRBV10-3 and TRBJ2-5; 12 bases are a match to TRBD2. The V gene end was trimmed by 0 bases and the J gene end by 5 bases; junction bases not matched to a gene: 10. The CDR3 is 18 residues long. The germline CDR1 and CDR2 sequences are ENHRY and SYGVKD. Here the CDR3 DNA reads TGTGCCATCAGTGAGTCGGGGCTAGCGGGAGGGCCGGTGGAGACCCAGTACTTC. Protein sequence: CAISESGLAGGPVETQYF.

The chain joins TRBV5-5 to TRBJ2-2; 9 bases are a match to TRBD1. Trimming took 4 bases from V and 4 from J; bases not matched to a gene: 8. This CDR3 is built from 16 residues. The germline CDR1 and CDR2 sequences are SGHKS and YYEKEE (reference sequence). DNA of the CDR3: TGTGCCAGCAGCAGGGACAGGGCGGTGGGCACCGGGGAGCTGTTTTTT. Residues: CASSRDRAVGTGELFF.

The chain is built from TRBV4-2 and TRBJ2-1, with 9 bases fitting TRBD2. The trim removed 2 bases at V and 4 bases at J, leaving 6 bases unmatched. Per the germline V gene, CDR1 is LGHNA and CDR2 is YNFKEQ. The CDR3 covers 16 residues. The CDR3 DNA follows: TGTGCCAGCAGCCAACTCTCTAGCGGGGTTTACAATGAGCAGTTCTTC. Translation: CASSQLSSGVYNEQFF.

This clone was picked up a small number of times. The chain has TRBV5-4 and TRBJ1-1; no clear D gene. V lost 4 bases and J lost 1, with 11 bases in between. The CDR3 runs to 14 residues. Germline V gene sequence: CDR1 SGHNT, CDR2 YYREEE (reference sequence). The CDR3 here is CASSETTSNTEAFF. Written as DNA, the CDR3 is TGTGCCAGCAGCGAGACAACCTCGAACACTGAAGCTTTCTTT.

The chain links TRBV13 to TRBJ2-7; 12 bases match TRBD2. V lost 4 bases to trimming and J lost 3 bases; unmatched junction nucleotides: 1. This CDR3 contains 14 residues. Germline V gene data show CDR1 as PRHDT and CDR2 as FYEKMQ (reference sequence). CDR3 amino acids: CASSSLAGGYEQYF. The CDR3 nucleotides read TGTGCCAGCAGCTCACTAGCGGGAGGCTACGAGCAGTACTTC.

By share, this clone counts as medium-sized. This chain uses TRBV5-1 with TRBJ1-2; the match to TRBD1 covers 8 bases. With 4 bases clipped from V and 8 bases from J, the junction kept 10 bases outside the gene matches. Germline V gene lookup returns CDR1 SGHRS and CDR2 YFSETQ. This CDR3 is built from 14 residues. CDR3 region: CASSEAGQGEGYTF. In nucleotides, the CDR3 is TGCGCCAGCAGCGAGGCTGGACAGGGCGAAGGCTACACCTTC.

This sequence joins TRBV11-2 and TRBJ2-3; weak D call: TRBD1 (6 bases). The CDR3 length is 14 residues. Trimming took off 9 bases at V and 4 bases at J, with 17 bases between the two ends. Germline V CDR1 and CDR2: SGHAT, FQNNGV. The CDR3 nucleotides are TGTGCCAGTGGTGGGGGCTTGATTGCAGATACGCAGTATTTT. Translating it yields CASGGGLIADTQYF.

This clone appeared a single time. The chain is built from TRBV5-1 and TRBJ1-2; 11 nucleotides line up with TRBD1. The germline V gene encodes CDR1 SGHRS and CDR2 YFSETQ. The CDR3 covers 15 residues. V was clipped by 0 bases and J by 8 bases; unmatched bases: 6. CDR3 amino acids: CASSLAGTGGEGYTF. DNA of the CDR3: TGCGCCAGCAGCTTGGCCGGGACAGGGGGAGAGGGCTACACCTTC.

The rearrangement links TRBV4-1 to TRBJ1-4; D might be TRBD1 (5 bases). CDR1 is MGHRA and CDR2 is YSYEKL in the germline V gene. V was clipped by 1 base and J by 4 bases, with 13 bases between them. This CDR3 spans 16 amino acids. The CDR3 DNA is TGCGCCAGCAGCCAAGTTGGAGGGCAGGGTAATGAAAAACTGTTTTTT. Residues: CASSQVGGQGNEKLFF.

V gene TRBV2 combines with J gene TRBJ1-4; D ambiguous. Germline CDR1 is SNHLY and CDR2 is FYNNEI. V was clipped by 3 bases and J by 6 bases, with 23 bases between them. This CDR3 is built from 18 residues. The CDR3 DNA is TGTGCCAGCAGTGACGGGAGAGGGCGGGGTGAAATAGATGAAAAACTGTTTTTT. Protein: CASSDGRGRGEIDEKLFF.

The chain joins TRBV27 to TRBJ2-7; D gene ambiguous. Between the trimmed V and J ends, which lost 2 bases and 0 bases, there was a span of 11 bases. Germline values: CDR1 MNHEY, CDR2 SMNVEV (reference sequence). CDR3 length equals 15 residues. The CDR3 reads CASSLVARSSYEQYF. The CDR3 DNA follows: TGTGCCAGCAGTTTAGTAGCCCGTAGCTCCTACGAGCAGTACTTC.

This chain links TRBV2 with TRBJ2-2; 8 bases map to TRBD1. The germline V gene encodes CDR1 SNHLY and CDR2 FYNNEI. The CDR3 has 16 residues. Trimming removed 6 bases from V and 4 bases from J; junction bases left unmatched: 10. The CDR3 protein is CASSPDRGSGTGELFF. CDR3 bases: TGTGCCAGCAGCCCAGACAGGGGATCGGGCACCGGGGAGCTGTTTTTT.